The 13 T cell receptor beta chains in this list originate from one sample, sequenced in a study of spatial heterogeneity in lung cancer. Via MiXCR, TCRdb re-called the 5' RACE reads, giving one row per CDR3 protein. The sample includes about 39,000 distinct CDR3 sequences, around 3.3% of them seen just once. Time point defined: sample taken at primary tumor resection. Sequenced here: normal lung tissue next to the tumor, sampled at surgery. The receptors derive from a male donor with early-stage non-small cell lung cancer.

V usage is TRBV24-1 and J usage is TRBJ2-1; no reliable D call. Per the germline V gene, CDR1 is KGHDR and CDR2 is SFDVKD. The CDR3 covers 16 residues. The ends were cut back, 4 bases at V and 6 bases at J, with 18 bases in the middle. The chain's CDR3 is CATSDHTVPPSNEQFF. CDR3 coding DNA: TGTGCCACCAGTGACCACACCGTCCCTCCAAGCAATGAGCAGTTCTTC.

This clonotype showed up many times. The CDR3 DNA is TGTGCCAGCAGCTCGGACCCCTACGAGCAGTACTTC. Amino acids: CASSSDPYEQYF. The chain combines TRBV7-9 with TRBJ2-7; D not certain. The V end lost 4 bases, the J end lost 2 bases, and 6 bases lay between the germline ends. The germline V gene has CDR1 SEHNR and CDR2 FQNEAQ (reference sequence). This CDR3 is 12 amino acids long.

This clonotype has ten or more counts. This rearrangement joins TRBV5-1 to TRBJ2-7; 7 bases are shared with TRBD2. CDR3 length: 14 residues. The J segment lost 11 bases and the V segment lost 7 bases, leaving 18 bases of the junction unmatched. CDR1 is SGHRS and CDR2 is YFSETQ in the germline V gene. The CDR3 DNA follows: TGCGCCAGCGTCGAGCTGCCAGGGAGGGCAACGGAGTACTTC. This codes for CASVELPGRATEYF. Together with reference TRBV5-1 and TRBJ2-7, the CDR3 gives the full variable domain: KAGVTQTPRYLIKTRGQQVTLSCSPISGHRSVSWYQQTPGQGLQFLFEYFSETQRNKGNFPGRFSGRQFSNSRSEMNVSTLELGDSALYLCASVELPGRATEYFGPGTRLTVT.

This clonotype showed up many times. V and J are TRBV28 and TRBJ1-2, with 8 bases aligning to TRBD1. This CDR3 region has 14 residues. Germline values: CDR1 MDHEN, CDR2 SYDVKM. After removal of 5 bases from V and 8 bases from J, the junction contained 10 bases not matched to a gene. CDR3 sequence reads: CASSPGQGGGGYTF. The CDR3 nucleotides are TGTGCCAGCAGTCCCGGACAGGGCGGCGGGGGCTACACCTTC.

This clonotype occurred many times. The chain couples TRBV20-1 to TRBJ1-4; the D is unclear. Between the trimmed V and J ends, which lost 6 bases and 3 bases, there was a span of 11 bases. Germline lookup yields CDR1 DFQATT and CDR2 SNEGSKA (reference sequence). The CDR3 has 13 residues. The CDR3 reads CSAPNLPNEKLFF. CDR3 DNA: TGCAGTGCCCCCAACTTACCTAATGAAAAACTGTTTTTT.

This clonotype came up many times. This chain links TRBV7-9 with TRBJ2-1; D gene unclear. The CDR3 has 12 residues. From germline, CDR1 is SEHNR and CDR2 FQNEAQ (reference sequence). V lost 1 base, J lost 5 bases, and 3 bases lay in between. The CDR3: CASSLDHNEQFF. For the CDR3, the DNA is TGTGCCAGCAGCTTAGATCACAATGAGCAGTTCTTC. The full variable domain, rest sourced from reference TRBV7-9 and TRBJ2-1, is DTGVSQNPRHKITKRGQNVTFRCDPISEHNRLYWYRQTLGQGPEFLTYFQNEAQLEKSRLLSDRFSAERPKGSFSTLEIQRTEQGDSAMYLCASSLDHNEQFFGPGTRLTVL.

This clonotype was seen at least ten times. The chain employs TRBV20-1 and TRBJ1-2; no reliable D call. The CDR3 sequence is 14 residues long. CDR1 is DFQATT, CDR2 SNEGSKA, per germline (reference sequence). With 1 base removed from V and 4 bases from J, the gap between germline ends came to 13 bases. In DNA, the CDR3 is TGCAGTGCTAGAGTGGAACAGCCTCTCTATGGCTACACCTTC. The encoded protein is CSARVEQPLYGYTF.

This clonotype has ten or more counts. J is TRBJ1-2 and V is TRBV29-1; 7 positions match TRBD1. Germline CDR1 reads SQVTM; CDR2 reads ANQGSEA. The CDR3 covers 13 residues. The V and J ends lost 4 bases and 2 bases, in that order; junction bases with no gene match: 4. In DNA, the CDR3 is TGCAGCGTTGTAGGGGGCATAAACTATGGCTACACCTTC. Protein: CSVVGGINYGYTF.

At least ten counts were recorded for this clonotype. CDR3 sequence reads: CASGGQGSQETQYF. The DNA for the CDR3 is TGCGCCAGCGGGGGACAGGGCTCTCAAGAGACCCAGTACTTC. V and J are TRBV5-1 and TRBJ2-5; 9 bases map to TRBD1. Unmatched junction bases numbered 6, after V lost 7 bases and J lost 2 bases. CDR3 length: 14 amino acids. Looked up from germline, CDR1 is SGHRS and CDR2 is YFSETQ.

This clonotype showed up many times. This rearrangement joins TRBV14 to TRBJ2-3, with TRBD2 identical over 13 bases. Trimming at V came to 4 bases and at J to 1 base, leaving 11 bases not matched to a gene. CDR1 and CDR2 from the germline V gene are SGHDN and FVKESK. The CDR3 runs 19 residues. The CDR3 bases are TGTGCCAGCAGCCGAAGACTAGCGGGAGGAAAATTTGGCACAGATACGCAGTATTTT. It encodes CASSRRLAGGKFGTDTQYF. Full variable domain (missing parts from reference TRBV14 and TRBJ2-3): EAGVTQFPSHSVIEKGQTVTLRCDPISGHDNLYWYRRVMGKEIKFLLHFVKESKQDESGMPNNRFLAERTGGTYSTLKVQPAELEDSGVYFCASSRRLAGGKFGTDTQYFGPGTRLTVL.

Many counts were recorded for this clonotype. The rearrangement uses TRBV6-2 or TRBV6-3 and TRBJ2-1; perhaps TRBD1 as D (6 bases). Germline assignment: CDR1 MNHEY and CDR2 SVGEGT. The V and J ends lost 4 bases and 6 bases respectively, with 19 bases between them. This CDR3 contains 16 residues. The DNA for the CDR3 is TGTGCCAGCAGTTCACTCCGAACAGGGACCCCCAATGAGCAGTTCTTC. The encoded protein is CASSSLRTGTPNEQFF.

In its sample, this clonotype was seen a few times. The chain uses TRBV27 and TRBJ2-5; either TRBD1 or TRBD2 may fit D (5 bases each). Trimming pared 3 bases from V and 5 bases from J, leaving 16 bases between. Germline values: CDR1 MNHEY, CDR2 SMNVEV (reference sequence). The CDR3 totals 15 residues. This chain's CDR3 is CASSLHGTLGETQYF. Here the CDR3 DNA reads TGTGCCAGCAGTTTGCACGGGACCCTGGGGGAGACCCAGTACTTC.

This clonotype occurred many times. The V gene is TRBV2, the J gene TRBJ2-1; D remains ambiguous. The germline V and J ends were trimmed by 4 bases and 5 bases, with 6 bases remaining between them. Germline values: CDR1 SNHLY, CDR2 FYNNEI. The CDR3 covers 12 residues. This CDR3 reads CASSVYHNEQFF. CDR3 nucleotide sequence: TGTGCCAGCAGTGTCTATCACAATGAGCAGTTCTTC.